This passage covers 31 T cell receptor beta chains from one sample sequenced in a study of blood T cell repertoires in COVID-19. The data were produced by immunoSEQ multiplex PCR, yet TCRdb's version contains in-frame clones alone and is incomplete. The data hold 100,000 to 150,000 clones, with 70% to 90% observed a single time. Sequencing was performed on peripheral blood. The source is a woman over 75 with acute or convalescent COVID-19.

J is TRBJ2-2 and V is TRBV10-3; D is undetermined. CDR1 is ENHRY, CDR2 SYGVKD, per germline. Trimming left V 5 bases short and J 6 bases short, with 13 bases between. The CDR3 sequence is 14 residues long. The CDR3, as DNA: TGTGCCATCAGTAAGGAGACCGAAGCCGGGGAGCTGTTTTTT. Translation gives CAISKETEAGELFF.

The J gene is TRBJ1-3, the V gene TRBV2; D call uncertain. CDR3 length equals 15 residues. Trimming removed 3 bases from V and 4 bases from J, with 13 bases in between. CDR1 is SNHLY, CDR2 FYNNEI, per germline. The CDR3 sequence: CASSDNLRTGNTIYF. The CDR3 DNA follows: TGTGCCAGCAGTGATAATCTGAGAACGGGAAACACCATATATTTT. The full variable domain, with the rest looked up from reference TRBV2 and TRBJ1-3, is EPEVTQTPSHQVTQMGQEVILRCVPISNHLYFYWYRQILGQKVEFLVSFYNNEISEKSEIFDDQFSVERPDGSNFTLKIRSTKLEDSAMYFCASSDNLRTGNTIYFGEGSWLTVV.

The chain links TRBV24-1 to TRBJ2-7; D not resolved. The CDR3 has 11 residues. CDR1 is KGHDR, CDR2 SFDVKD, per germline. V was cut by 4 bases and J by 3 bases, with 3 bases left in between. The CDR3 DNA sequence: TGTGCCACCAGTGACGGCTACGAGCAGTACTTC. Amino acids: CATSDGYEQYF.

The rearrangement uses TRBV28 and TRBJ2-7, with D possibly being TRBD2 (6 bases). Germline V gene sequence: CDR1 MDHEN, CDR2 SYDVKM. Trimming shortened V by 6 bases and J by 5 bases, and 20 bases separated the two germline ends. This CDR3 has 15 residues. The CDR3 DNA sequence: TGTGCCAGCAGCACCTCGGGACTCCCCCAGGACGAGCAGTACTTC. This codes for CASSTSGLPQDEQYF.

V is TRBV11-3 and J is TRBJ2-7, with TRBD1 matching over 12 bases. Germline trimming cut 3 bases from V and 6 bases from J; bases unmatched to any gene: 6. The CDR3 has 15 residues. From germline, CDR1 is SGHNT and CDR2 YENEEA. CDR3 amino acids: CASSFAGTGGFEQYF. The DNA of the CDR3 is TGTGCCAGCAGCTTTGCGGGGACAGGGGGCTTCGAGCAGTACTTC.

The CDR3 sequence: CASSWPAGATVEQFF. In nucleotides, the CDR3 is TGTGCCAGCAGTTGGCCCGCGGGAGCTACGGTGGAGCAGTTCTTC. The chain has TRBV28 and TRBJ2-1; 7 bases line up with TRBD2. CDR3 length: 15 residues. The V gene end was trimmed by 4 bases and the J gene end by 10 bases; junction bases not matched to a gene: 13. The germline V gene has CDR1 MDHEN and CDR2 SYDVKM.

V gene TRBV6-5 combines with J gene TRBJ2-1; no firm D call. The CDR3 has 15 amino acids. From germline, CDR1 is MNHEY and CDR2 SVGAGI. V gave up 0 bases and J gave up 3 bases, with 9 bases separating them. The CDR3 DNA reads as TGTGCCAGCAGTTACTCGTTTTCAGTCTACAATGAGCAGTTCTTC. It translates to CASSYSFSVYNEQFF.

The rearrangement uses TRBV2 and TRBJ1-1; D is uncertain. The CDR3 totals 12 residues. V was shortened by 8 bases and J by 5 bases, with 12 bases between the two germline ends. Per germline, CDR1 SNHLY and CDR2 FYNNEI. DNA of the CDR3: TGTGCCAGCGACATTGGAGGGACTGAAGCTTTCTTT. Encoded protein: CASDIGGTEAFF.

V and J are TRBV4-2 and TRBJ2-1; no definite D call. The CDR3 consists of 15 residues. In germline, CDR1 is LGHNA, CDR2 YNFKEQ. With 4 bases removed from V and 3 bases from J, the gap between germline ends came to 13 bases. CDR3 protein: CASSRRKTSYNEQFF. CDR3 nucleotides: TGTGCCAGCAGCCGGAGAAAAACAAGCTACAATGAGCAGTTCTTC.

This chain uses TRBV10-3 with TRBJ1-2; D is ambiguous. The CDR3 extends over 13 amino acids. From germline, CDR1 is ENHRY and CDR2 SYGVKD. V lost 4 bases and J lost 1, with 7 bases in between. CDR3 sequence (DNA): TGTGCCATCAGTGCTGCGGGTAACTATGGCTACACCTTC. Its translation: CAISAAGNYGYTF.

About this clone: The sample has other DNA sequences that encode this CDR3 too. The rearrangement uses TRBV7-3 and TRBJ2-2; the match to TRBD2 covers 8 bases. Germline CDR1 reads SGHTA; CDR2 reads FQGTGA. The trim removed 2 bases at V and 5 bases at J, leaving 4 bases unmatched. The length of the CDR3 is 15 residues. The CDR3 coding sequence is TGTGCCAGCAGCTTAGCGGGGGGCCGAACCGGGGAGCTGTTTTTT. The encoded protein is CASSLAGGRTGELFF. Full variable domain (outside the CDR3, taken from reference TRBV7-3 and TRBJ2-2): GAGVSQTPSNKVTEKGKYVELRCDPISGHTALYWYRQSLGQGPEFLIYFQGTGAADDSGLPNDRFFAVRPEGSVSTLKIQRTERGDSAVYLCASSLAGGRTGELFFGEGSRLTVL.

Only a few counts were recorded for this clone. CDR3 residues: CASSVETDFNSPLHF. Written as DNA, the CDR3 is TGTGCCAGCAGCGTAGAGACAGATTTTAATTCACCCCTCCACTTT. J is TRBJ1-6 and V is TRBV9; weak D call: TRBD1 (5 bases). Germline V gene lookup returns CDR1 SGDLS and CDR2 YYNGEE. This CDR3 contains 15 residues. V lost 0 bases and J 6 bases, leaving 10 bases between the germline ends. Variable domain in full (rest from reference TRBV9 and TRBJ1-6): DSGVTQTPKHLITATGQRVTLRCSPRSGDLSVYWYQQSLDQGLQFLIQYYNGEERAKGNILERFSAQQFPDLHSELNLSSLELGDSALYFCASSVETDFNSPLHFGNGTRLTVT.

The chain combines TRBV19 with TRBJ1-5; the D is unclear. The CDR3 sequence is 16 residues long. V was trimmed by 0 bases and J by 1 base, leaving 10 bases between them. Germline values: CDR1 LNHDA, CDR2 SQIVND (reference sequence). CDR3 in DNA: TGTGCCAGTAGTATAGATCAGTCGAGGAGCAATCAGCCCCAGCATTTT. Residues: CASSIDQSRSNQPQHF. The entire variable domain, with the rest obtained from reference TRBV19 and TRBJ1-5, is as follows: DGGITQSPKYLFRKEGQNVTLSCEQNLNHDAMYWYRQDPGQGLRLIYYSQIVNDFQKGDIAEGYSVSREKKESFPLTVTSAQKNPTAFYLCASSIDQSRSNQPQHFGDGTRLSIL.

The chain combines TRBV6-6 with TRBJ1-1; D may be TRBD1 (6 bases). Trimming took off 0 bases at V and 5 bases at J, with 13 bases between the two ends. Germline V CDR1 and CDR2: MNHNY, SVGAGI (reference sequence). The CDR3 is 15 residues long. CDR3 sequence: CASSYSPLQGTEAFF. Here the CDR3 DNA reads TGTGCCAGCAGTTACTCCCCTTTACAGGGTACTGAAGCTTTCTTT.

This clone was observed a single time. This rearrangement joins TRBV5-6 to TRBJ1-5, with 7 bases matching TRBD1. The CDR3 covers 15 residues. Per the germline V gene, CDR1 is SGHDT and CDR2 is YYEEEE. After removal of 0 bases from V and 2 bases from J, the junction contained 2 bases not matched to a gene. The CDR3 reads CASSLGGGRNQPQHF. CDR3 bases: TGTGCCAGCAGCTTGGGAGGGGGCCGCAATCAGCCCCAGCATTTT.

This clone was seen once. As DNA, the CDR3 is TGCGCCAGCAGCTTGGAACGGAGGGGGCTGGGTGAGCAGTACTTC. This translates into CASSLERRGLGEQYF. The chain carries TRBV5-1 and TRBJ2-7; D perhaps matches TRBD1 (7 bases). Germline V gives CDR1 SGHRS, CDR2 YFSETQ. V gave up 0 bases and J gave up 7 bases, with 17 bases separating them. There are 15 residues in the CDR3.

The chain links TRBV6-5 to TRBJ2-3, with D tentatively TRBD1 (5 bases). The V end was cut by 3 bases, the J end by 2 bases, with 12 bases between. The CDR3 sequence is 15 residues long. Germline V gene sequence: CDR1 MNHEY, CDR2 SVGAGI. As DNA, the CDR3 is TGTGCCAGCAGTTATTCAGGGCTTGCCACAGATACGCAGTATTTT. It yields the protein CASSYSGLATDTQYF.

V usage is TRBV2 and J usage is TRBJ2-2, with 9 bases lining up with TRBD1. Trimming cost V 1 base and J 3 bases; bases outside gene matches: 3. The germline V gene encodes CDR1 SNHLY and CDR2 FYNNEI. The length of the CDR3 is 16 residues. The CDR3 nucleotides read TGTGCCAGCAGTGAAGGTGGGACAGGGTACACCGGGGAGCTGTTTTTT. This encodes CASSEGGTGYTGELFF.

The chain has TRBV7-2 and TRBJ2-3; 12 bases agree with TRBD1. The junction had 9 bases not matched to a gene; V was cut back by 1 base and J by 1 base. Germline CDR1 and CDR2: SGHTA and FQGNSA. The CDR3 covers 19 residues. This CDR3 is CASSLGAGTGGLGTDTQYF. CDR3 nucleotides: TGTGCCAGCAGCTTAGGGGCGGGGACAGGGGGCTTAGGCACAGATACGCAGTATTTT.

The V call is TRBV7-2, the J call TRBJ1-2, with a weak D call TRBD1 (6 bases). Germline CDR1 and CDR2: SGHTA and FQGNSA. There are 15 residues in the CDR3. V gave up 5 bases and J gave up 8 bases, with 21 bases separating them. CDR3 DNA sequence: TGTGCCAGCAGCCCCCAAACGCGACAGGTCCGAGGCTACACCTTC. Protein product: CASSPQTRQVRGYTF.

The V and J genes are TRBV7-2 and TRBJ2-2, with a possible D match to TRBD2 (5 bases). This CDR3 comprises 17 residues. Germline-derived CDR1 and CDR2 are SGHTA and FQGNSA. V was clipped by 0 bases and J by 4 bases, with 15 bases between them. The CDR3 DNA follows: TGTGCCAGCAGCTTAGCGGGGAGCAACGTGGTCACCGGGGAGCTGTTTTTT. Its protein product is CASSLAGSNVVTGELFF.

This sequence joins TRBV7-2 and TRBJ1-2; tentative D call: TRBD1 (6 bases). Germline lookup yields CDR1 SGHTA and CDR2 FQGNSA. The CDR3 consists of 18 residues. The V and J ends lost 1 base and 0 bases respectively, with 18 bases between them. Written as DNA, the CDR3 is TGTGCCAGCAGCTTAGTAGCAGGACAGCAACGAGCTAACTATGGCTACACCTTC. Encoded protein: CASSLVAGQQRANYGYTF.

V and J are TRBV7-9 and TRBJ2-3; 8 bases match TRBD1. V shed 6 bases and J 7 bases; nucleotides not matched to a gene: 3. Germline V lookup: CDR1 SEHNR, CDR2 FQNEAQ (reference sequence). The CDR3 has 12 amino acids. DNA of the CDR3: TGTGCCAGCAGTCGACAGGGGAATACGCAGTATTTT. It encodes CASSRQGNTQYF.

This clone was counted only a few times. The chain recombines TRBV29-1 with TRBJ1-3; TRBD1 might be the D (5 bases). V lost 7 bases to trimming and J lost 8 bases, with 21 bases between them. The germline CDR1 and CDR2 sequences are SQVTM and ANQGSEA. The CDR3 extends over 14 amino acids. CDR3 sequence reads: CSATYGIGGDTIYF. In DNA, the CDR3 is TGCAGCGCCACGTACGGGATCGGGGGAGACACCATATATTTT.

The V call is TRBV20-1, the J call TRBJ2-7, with TRBD1 matching over 7 bases. Germline CDR1 and CDR2: DFQATT and SNEGSKA (reference sequence). This CDR3 comprises 14 residues. V lost 3 bases to trimming and J lost 4 bases; unmatched junction nucleotides: 9. DNA of the CDR3: TGCAGTGCTAGTGTTCCCGGGACAGTTTACGAGCAGTACTTC. Encoded protein: CSASVPGTVYEQYF.

The rearrangement links TRBV7-2 to TRBJ2-1; tentatively, D is TRBD2 (6 bases). The germline V and J ends were trimmed by 0 bases and 0 bases, with 6 bases remaining between them. The CDR3 length is 15 residues. From germline, CDR1 is SGHTA and CDR2 FQGNSA. The CDR3 region has the DNA TGTGCCAGCAGCTTAGCGCGGGGCTCCTACAATGAGCAGTTCTTC. Its protein is CASSLARGSYNEQFF.

The chain has TRBV7-2 and TRBJ2-3; 7 positions agree with TRBD1. Looked up from germline, CDR1 is SGHTA and CDR2 is FQGNSA. The CDR3 runs to 16 residues. Unmatched junction bases numbered 9, after V lost 1 base and J lost 5 bases. The CDR3 loop is CASSLDRLGGQDTQYF. The CDR3 DNA reads TGTGCCAGCAGCTTAGATAGGTTAGGGGGCCAAGATACGCAGTATTTT.

CDR3: CASSPSGRAHNEQFF. DNA of the CDR3: TGTGCCAGCAGCCCTAGCGGGAGGGCCCACAATGAGCAGTTCTTC. The chain carries TRBV7-2 and TRBJ2-1; 12 bases are shared with TRBD2. J gave up 5 bases and V 5 bases, and 4 bases lay outside the gene matches. The CDR3 spans 15 residues. Germline lookup yields CDR1 SGHTA and CDR2 FQGNSA.

This chain connects TRBV15 to TRBJ1-5; a weak D match, TRBD1 (5 bases). The germline V gene has CDR1 LNHNV and CDR2 YYDKDF (reference sequence). This CDR3 comprises 15 residues. V dropped 1 base and J dropped 7 bases, with 14 bases sitting between them. The CDR3 region has the DNA TGTGCCACCAGCAGAGGCTGGGGGGAGGAACAGCCCCAGCATTTT. It yields the protein CATSRGWGEEQPQHF.

V is TRBV4-3 and J is TRBJ2-5; 8 nucleotides line up with TRBD2. V gave up 1 base and J gave up 2 bases; unmatched junction bases: 9. The CDR3 spans 17 residues. Germline V gene sequence: CDR1 LGHNA, CDR2 YSLEER. The CDR3 sequence is CASSQGFFRGGQETQYF. The DNA for the CDR3 is TGCGCCAGCAGCCAAGGATTTTTCCGGGGGGGACAAGAGACCCAGTACTTC.

This chain links TRBV6-1 with TRBJ1-6; 11 bases are shared with TRBD1. Germline V gene data show CDR1 as MNHNS and CDR2 as SASEGT. V was pared by 4 bases and J by 9 bases, with 8 bases of the junction left unmatched. The CDR3 extends over 16 amino acids. CDR3 sequence (DNA): TGTGCCAGCAGTGCCACCGGGACAGGGGGTATTTCACCCCTCCACTTT. It yields the protein CASSATGTGGISPLHF.